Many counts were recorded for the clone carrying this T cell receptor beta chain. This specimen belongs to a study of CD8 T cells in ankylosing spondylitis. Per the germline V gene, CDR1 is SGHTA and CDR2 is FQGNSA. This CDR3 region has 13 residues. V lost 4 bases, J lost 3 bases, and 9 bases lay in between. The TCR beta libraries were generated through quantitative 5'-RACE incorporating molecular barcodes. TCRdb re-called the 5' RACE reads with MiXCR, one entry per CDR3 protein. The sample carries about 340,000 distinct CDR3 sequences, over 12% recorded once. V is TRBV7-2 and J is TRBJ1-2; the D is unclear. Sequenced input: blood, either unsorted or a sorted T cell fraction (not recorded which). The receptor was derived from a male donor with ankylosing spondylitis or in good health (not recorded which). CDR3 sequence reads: CASSYQVDYGYTF. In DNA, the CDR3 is TGTGCCAGCAGCTACCAGGTTGACTATGGCTACACCTTC.